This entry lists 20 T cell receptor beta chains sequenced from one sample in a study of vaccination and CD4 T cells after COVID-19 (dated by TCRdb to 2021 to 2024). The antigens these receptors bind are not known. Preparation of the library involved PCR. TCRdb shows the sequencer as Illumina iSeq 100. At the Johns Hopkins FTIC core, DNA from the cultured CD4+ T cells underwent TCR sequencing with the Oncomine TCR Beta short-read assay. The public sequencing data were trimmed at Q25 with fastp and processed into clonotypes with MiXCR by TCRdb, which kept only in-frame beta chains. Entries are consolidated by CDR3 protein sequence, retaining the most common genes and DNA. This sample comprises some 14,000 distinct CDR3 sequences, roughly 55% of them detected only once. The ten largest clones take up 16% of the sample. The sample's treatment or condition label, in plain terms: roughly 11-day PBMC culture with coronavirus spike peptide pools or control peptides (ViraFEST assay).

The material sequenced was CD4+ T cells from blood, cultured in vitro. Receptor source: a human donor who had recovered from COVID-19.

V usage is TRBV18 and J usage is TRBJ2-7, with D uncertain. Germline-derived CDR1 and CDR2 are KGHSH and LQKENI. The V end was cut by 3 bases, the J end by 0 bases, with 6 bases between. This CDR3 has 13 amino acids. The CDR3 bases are TGTGCCAGCTCACCTGCAATCTCCTACGAGCAGTACTTC. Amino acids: CASSPAISYEQYF.

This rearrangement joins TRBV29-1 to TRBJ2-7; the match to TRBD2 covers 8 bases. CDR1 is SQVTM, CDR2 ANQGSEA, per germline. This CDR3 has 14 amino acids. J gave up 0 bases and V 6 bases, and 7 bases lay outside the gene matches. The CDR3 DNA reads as TGCAGCGTATACTTGAGCGGGAGCTCCTACGAGCAGTACTTC. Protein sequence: CSVYLSGSSYEQYF.

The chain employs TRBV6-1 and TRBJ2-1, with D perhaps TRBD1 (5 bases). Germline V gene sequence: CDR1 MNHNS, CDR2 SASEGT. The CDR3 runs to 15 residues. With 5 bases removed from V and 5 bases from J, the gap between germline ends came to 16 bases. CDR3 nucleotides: TGTGCCAGCAGTCTAGTCGACAGTACGAACAATGAGCAGTTCTTC. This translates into CASSLVDSTNNEQFF.

The CDR3 here is CASSFLAGKNTEAFF. CDR3 sequence (DNA): TGTGCCAGCAGCTTTTTGGCCGGGAAGAACACTGAAGCTTTCTTT. The J gene is TRBJ1-1, the V gene TRBV7-9; the D is unclear. Trimming cost V 3 bases and J 1 base, with 12 bases left between them. The CDR3 covers 15 residues. Germline assignment: CDR1 SEHNR and CDR2 FQNEAQ (reference sequence).

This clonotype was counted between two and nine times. The CDR3 DNA reads as TGTGCCAGCAGTTTATCGCAGTCTACTGAAGCTTTCTTT. It codes for CASSLSQSTEAFF. V is TRBV27 and J is TRBJ1-1, with no clear D. The CDR3 length is 13 residues. CDR1 is MNHEY, CDR2 SMNVEV, per germline (reference sequence). With 0 bases removed from V and 5 bases from J, the gap between germline ends came to 7 bases.

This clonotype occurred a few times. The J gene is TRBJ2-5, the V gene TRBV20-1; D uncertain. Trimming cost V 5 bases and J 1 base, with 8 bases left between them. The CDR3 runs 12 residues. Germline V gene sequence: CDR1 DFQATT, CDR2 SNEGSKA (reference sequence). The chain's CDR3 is CSAEHIQETQYF. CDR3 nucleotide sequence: TGCAGTGCTGAACACATCCAAGAGACCCAGTACTTC.

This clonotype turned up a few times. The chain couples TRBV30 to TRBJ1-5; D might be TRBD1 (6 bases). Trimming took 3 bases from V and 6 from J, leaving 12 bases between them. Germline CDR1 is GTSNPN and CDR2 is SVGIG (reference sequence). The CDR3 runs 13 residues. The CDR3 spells CAWRKPGAQPQHF. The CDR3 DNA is TGTGCCTGGAGGAAACCAGGGGCTCAGCCCCAGCATTTT.

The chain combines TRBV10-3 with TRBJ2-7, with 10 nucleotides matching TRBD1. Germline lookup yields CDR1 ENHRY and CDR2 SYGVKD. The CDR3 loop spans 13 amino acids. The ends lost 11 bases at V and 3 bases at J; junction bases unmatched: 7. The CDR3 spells CAATGTGDYEQYF. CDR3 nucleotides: TGTGCCGCCACCGGGACAGGGGACTACGAGCAGTACTTC.

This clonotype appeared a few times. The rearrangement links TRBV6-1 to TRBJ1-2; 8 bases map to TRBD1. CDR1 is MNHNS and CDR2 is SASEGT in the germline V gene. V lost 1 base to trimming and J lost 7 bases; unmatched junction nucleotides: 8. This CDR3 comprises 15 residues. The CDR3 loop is CASSEVQGAPFGYTF. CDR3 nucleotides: TGTGCCAGCAGTGAAGTGCAGGGGGCGCCTTTTGGCTACACCTTC.

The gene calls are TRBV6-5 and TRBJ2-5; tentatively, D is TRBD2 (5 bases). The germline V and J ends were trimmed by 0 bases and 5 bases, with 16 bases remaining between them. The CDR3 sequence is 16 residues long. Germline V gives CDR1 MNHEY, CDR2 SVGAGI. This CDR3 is CASSYSGIARAETQYF. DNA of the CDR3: TGTGCCAGCAGTTACTCGGGGATAGCGAGAGCTGAGACCCAGTACTTC.

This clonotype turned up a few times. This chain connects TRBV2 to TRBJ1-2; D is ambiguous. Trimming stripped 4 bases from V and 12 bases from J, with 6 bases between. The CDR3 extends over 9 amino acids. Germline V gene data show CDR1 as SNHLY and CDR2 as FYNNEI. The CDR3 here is CASSGGHTF. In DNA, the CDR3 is TGTGCCAGCAGTGGAGGGCACACCTTC. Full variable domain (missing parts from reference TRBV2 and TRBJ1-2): EPEVTQTPSHQVTQMGQEVILRCVPISNHLYFYWYRQILGQKVEFLVSFYNNEISEKSEIFDDQFSVERPDGSNFTLKIRSTKLEDSAMYFCASSGGHTFGSGTRLTVV.

CDR3 loop: CASSATSGHNEQFF. The CDR3, as DNA: TGCGCCAGCAGCGCGACTAGCGGACACAATGAGCAGTTCTTC. The chain is built from TRBV5-1 and TRBJ2-1; 9 positions agree with TRBD2. Germline CDR1 and CDR2: SGHRS and YFSETQ. With 4 bases clipped from V and 5 bases from J, the junction kept 4 bases outside the gene matches. This CDR3 region has 14 residues.

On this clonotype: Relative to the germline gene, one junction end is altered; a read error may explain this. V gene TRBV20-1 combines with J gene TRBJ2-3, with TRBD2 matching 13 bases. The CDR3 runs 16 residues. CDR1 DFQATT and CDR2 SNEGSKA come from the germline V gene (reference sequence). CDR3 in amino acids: CGATGTSGIFTDTQYF. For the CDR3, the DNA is TGCGGTGCGACCGGGACTAGCGGGATATTCACAGATACGCAGTATTTT.

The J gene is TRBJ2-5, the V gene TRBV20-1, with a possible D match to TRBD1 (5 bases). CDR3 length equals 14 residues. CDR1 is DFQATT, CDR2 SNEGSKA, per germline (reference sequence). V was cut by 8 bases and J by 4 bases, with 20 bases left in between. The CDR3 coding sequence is TGCAGTCGATCAGGGCCCCTCCTCCGAGAGACCCAGTACTTC. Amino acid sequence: CSRSGPLLRETQYF.

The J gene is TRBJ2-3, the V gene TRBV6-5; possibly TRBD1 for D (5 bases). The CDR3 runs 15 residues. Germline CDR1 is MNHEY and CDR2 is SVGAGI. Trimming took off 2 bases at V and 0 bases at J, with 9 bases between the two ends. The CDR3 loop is CASSYRGSSTDTQYF. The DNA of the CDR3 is TGTGCCAGCAGTTACAGGGGATCTAGCACAGATACGCAGTATTTT.

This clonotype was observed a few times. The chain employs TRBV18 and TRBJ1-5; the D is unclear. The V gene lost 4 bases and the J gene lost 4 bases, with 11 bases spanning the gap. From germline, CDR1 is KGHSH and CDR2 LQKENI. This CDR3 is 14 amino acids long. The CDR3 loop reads CASSQDGLNQPQHF. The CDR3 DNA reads TGTGCCAGCTCACAAGACGGATTAAATCAGCCCCAGCATTTT.

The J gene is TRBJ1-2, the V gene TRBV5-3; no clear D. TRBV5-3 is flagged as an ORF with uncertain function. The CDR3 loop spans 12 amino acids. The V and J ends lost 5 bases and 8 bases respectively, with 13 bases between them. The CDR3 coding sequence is TGTGCCAGAAGGTGTCTGAGAATCGGCTACACCTTC. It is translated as CARRCLRIGYTF.

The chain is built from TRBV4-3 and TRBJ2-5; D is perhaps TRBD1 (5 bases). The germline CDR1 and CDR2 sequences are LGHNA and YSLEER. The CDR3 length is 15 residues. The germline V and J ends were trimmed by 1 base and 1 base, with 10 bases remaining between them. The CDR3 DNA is TGCGCCAGCAGCCAAGCTTTACAGGTCCAAGAGACCCAGTACTTC. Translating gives CASSQALQVQETQYF.

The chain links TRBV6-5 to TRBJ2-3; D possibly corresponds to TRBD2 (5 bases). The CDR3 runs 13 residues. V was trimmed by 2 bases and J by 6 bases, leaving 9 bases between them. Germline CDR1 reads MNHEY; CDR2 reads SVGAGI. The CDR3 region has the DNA TGTGCCAGCAGTTACGGCCGAGGGGATACGCAGTATTTT. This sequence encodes CASSYGRGDTQYF.

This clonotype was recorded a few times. The CDR3 DNA is TGTGCCAGCAGCTTAGGTCTAAGCACAGATACGCAGTATTTT. Its translation is CASSLGLSTDTQYF. The chain couples TRBV7-9 to TRBJ2-3; no reliable D call. With 1 base removed from V and 0 bases from J, the gap between germline ends came to 5 bases. Per the germline V gene, CDR1 is SEHNR and CDR2 is FQNEAQ (reference sequence). This CDR3 has 14 amino acids.